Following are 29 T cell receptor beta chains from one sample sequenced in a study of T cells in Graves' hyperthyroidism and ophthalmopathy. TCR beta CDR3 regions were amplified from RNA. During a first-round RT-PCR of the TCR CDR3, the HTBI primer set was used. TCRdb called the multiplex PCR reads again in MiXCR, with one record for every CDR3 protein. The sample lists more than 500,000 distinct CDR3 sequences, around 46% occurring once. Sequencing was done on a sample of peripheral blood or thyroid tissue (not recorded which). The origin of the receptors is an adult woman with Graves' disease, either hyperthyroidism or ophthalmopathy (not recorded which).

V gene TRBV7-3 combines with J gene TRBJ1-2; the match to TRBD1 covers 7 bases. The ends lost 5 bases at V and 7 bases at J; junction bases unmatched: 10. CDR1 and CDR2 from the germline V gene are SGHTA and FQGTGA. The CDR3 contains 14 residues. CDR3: CASSAGQRGFGYTF. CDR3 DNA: TGTGCCAGCAGCGCGGGACAGCGGGGATTTGGCTACACCTTC.

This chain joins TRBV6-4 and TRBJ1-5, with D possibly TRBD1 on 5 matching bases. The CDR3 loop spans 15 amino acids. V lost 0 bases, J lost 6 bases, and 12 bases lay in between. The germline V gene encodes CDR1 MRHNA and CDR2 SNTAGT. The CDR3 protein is CASSDSTGDGQPQHF. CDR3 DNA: TGTGCCAGCAGTGACTCGACGGGGGACGGTCAGCCCCAGCATTTT.

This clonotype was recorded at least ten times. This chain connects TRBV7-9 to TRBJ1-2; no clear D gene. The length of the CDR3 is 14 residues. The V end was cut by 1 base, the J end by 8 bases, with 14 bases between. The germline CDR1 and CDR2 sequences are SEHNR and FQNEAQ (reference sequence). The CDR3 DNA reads TGTGCCAGCAGCTTAGGCCGGGTCGTTTGGGGCTACACCTTC. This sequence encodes CASSLGRVVWGYTF.

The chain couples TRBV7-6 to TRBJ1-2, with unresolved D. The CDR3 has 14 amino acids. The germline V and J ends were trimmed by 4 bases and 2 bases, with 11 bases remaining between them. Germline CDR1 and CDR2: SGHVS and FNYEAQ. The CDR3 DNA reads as TGTGCCAGCAGCTCAAATACAGCCAACTATGGCTACACCTTC. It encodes CASSSNTANYGYTF.

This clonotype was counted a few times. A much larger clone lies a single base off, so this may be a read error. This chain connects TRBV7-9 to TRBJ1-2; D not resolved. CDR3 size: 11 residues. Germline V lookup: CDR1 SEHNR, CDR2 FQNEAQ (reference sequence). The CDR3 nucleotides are TGTGCCAGCAGTTTTAACTATGACTACACCTTC. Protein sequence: CASSFNYDYTF.

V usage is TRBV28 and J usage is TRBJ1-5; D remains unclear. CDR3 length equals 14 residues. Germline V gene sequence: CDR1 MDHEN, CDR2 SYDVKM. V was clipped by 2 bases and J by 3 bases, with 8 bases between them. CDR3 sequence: CASSLIGVNQPQHF. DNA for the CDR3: TGTGCCAGCAGTTTAATCGGGGTCAATCAGCCCCAGCATTTT.

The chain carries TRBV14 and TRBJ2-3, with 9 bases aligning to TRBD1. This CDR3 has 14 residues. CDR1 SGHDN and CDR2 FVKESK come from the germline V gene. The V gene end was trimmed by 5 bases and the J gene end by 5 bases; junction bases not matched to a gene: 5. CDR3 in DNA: TGTGCCAGCAGCAGACAGGGGGTCGAAGATACGCAGTATTTT. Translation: CASSRQGVEDTQYF.

CDR3 bases: TGTGCCCGGCGACTGGTGAACACTGAAGCTTTCTTT. Protein product: CARRLVNTEAFF. This chain connects TRBV9 to TRBJ1-1; D uncertain. The germline V gene has CDR1 SGDLS and CDR2 YYNGEE. V was trimmed by 10 bases and J by 0 bases, leaving 10 bases between them. There are 12 residues in the CDR3.

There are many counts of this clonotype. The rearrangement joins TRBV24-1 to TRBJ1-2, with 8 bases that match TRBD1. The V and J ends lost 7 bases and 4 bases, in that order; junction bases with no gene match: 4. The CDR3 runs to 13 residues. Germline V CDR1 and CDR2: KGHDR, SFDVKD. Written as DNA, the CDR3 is TGTGCCACCAGCGACGGGACAGGCTATGGCTACACCTTC. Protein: CATSDGTGYGYTF.

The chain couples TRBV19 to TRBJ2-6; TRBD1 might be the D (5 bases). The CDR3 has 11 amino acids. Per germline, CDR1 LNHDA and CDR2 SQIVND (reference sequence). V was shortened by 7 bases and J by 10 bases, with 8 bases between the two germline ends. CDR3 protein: CASIQANVLTF. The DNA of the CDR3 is TGTGCCAGTATACAGGCTAACGTCCTGACTTTC.

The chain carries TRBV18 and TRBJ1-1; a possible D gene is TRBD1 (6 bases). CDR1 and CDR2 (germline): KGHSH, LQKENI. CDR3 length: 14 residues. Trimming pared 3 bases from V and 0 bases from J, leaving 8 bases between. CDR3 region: CASSPGAMNTEAFF. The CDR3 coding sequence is TGTGCCAGCTCACCGGGGGCGATGAACACTGAAGCTTTCTTT.

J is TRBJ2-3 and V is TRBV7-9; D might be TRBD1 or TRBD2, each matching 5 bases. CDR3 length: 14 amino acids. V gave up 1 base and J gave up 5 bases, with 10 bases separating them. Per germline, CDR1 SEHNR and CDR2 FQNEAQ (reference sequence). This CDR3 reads CASSLGGAGDTQYF. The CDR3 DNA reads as TGTGCCAGCAGCTTAGGAGGGGCAGGAGATACGCAGTATTTT.

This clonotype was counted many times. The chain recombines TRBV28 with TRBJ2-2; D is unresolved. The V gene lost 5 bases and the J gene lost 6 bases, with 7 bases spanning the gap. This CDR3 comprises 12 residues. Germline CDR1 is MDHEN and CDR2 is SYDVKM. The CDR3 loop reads CASSLRSGELFF. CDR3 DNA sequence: TGTGCCAGCAGTCTTCGATCCGGGGAGCTGTTTTTT. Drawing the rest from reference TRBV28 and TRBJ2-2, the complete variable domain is DVKVTQSSRYLVKRTGEKVFLECVQDMDHENMFWYRQDPGLGLRLIYFSYDVKMKEKGDIPEGYSVSREKKERFSLILESASTNQTSMYLCASSLRSGELFFGEGSRLTVL.

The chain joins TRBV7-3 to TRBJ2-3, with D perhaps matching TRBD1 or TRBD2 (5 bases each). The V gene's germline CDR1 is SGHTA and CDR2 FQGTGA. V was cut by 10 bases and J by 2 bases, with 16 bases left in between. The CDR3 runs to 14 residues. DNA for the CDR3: TGTGCCACCGCCCGGGACCTCAACACAGATACGCAGTATTTT. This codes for CATARDLNTDTQYF.

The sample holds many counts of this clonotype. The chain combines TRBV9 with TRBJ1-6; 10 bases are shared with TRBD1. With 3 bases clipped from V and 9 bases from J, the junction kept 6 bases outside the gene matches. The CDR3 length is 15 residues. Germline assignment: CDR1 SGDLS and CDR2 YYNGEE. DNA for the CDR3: TGTGCCAGCAGCGCTGGGGGACAGGGGACTTCACCCCTCCACTTT. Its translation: CASSAGGQGTSPLHF.

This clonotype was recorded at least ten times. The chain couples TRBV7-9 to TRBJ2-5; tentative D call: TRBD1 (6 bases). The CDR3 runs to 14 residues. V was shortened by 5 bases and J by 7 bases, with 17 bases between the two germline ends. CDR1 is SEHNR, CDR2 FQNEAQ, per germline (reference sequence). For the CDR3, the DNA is TGTGCCAGCAGCCCAGGGGATTTTGTGGGGACCCAGTACTTC. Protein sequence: CASSPGDFVGTQYF.

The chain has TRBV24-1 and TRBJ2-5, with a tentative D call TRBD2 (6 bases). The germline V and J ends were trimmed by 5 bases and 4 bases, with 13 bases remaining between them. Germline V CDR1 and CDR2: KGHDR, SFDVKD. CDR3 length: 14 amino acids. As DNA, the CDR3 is TGTGCCACCAGTGTGACGCGGGGTTCAGAGACCCAGTACTTC. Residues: CATSVTRGSETQYF.

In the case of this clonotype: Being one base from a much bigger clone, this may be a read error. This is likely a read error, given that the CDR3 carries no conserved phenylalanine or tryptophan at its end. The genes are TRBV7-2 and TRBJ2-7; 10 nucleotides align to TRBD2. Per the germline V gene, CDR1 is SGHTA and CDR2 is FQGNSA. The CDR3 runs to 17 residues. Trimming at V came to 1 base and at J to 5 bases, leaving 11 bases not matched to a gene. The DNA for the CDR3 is TGTGCCAGCAGCTTAGAGCCCCCCCTCGGGACTAGCGACGAGCAGTACCTC. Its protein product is CASSLEPPLGTSDEQYL.

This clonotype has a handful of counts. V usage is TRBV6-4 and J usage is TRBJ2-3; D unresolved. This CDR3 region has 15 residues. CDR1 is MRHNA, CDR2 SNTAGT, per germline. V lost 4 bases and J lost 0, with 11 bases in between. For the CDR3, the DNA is TGTGCCAGCAGTGTGGTGGCTTCTAGCACAGATACGCAGTATTTT. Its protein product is CASSVVASSTDTQYF.

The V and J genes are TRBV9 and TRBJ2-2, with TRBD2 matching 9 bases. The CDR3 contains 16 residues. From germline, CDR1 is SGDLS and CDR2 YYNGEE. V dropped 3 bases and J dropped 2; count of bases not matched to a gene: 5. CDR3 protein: CASSDQTSGNTGELFF. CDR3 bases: TGTGCCAGCAGCGACCAGACTAGCGGCAACACCGGGGAGCTGTTTTTT.

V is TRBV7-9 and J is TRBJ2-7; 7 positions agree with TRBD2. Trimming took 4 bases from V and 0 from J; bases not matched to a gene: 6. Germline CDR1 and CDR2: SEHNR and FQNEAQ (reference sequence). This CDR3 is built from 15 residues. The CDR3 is CASSSSGVSSYEQYF. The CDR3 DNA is TGTGCCAGCAGCTCGAGCGGGGTGAGCTCCTACGAGCAGTACTTC.

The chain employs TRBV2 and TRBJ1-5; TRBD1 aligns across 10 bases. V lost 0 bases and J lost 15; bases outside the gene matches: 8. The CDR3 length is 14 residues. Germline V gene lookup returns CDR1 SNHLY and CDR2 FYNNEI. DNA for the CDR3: TGTGCCAGCAGTGAAGCTCGGACAGGGGGACGGCGGCATTTT. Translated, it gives CASSEARTGGRRHF.

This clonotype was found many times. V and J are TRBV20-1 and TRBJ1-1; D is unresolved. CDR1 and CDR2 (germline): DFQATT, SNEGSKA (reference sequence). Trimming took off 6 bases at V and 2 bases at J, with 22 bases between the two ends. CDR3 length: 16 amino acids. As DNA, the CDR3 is TGCAGTGCAACCCCCGCATCCGTCGTGGATAACACTGAAGCTTTCTTT. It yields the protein CSATPASVVDNTEAFF.

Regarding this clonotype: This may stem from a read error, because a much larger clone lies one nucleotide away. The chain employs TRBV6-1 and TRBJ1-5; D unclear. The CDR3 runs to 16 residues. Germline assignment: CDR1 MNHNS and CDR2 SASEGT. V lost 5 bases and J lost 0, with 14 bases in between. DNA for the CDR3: TGTGCCAGCAGTTACAGTGACAAGGATAGCAATCAGCCCCAGCATTTT. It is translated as CASSYSDKDSNQPQHF.

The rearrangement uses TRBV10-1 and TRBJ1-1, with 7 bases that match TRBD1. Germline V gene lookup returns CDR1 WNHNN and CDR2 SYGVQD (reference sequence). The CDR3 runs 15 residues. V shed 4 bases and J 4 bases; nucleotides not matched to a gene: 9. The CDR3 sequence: CASSALRGLGTEAFF. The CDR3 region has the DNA TGCGCCAGCAGTGCTTTGAGGGGGCTGGGCACTGAAGCTTTCTTT.

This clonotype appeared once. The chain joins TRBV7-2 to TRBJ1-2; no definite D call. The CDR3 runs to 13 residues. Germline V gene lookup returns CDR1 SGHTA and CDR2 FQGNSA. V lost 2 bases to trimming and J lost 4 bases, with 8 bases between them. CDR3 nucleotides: TGTACCAGCAGCTTAAATCCCGTCTATGGCTACACCTTC. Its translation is CTSSLNPVYGYTF.

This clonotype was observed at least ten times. CDR3 coding DNA: TGTGCCAGCAGTGACCCGGGACTAGGGGTTCAAGAGACCCAGTACTTC. It specifies CASSDPGLGVQETQYF. The chain has TRBV25-1 and TRBJ2-5; 8 nucleotides agree with TRBD2. V dropped 3 bases and J dropped 2; count of bases not matched to a gene: 8. This CDR3 contains 16 residues. The germline V gene has CDR1 MGHDK and CDR2 SYGVNS.

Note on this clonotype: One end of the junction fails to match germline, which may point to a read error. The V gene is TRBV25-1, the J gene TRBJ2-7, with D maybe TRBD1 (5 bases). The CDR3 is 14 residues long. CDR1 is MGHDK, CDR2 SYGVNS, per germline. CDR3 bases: TGTGCCAGCAGTTACTCGAAGGCAGGGCCGTTTGAGCACTTC. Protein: CASSYSKAGPFEHF.

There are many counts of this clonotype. The CDR3 sequence: CASSVAASGSYEQYF. CDR3 DNA sequence: TGTGCCAGCAGCGTAGCGGCTAGCGGGAGCTACGAGCAGTACTTC. The rearrangement links TRBV9 to TRBJ2-7, with TRBD2 identical over 10 bases. V was pared by 0 bases and J by 3 bases, with 3 bases of the junction left unmatched. This CDR3 spans 15 amino acids. Per germline, CDR1 SGDLS and CDR2 YYNGEE.